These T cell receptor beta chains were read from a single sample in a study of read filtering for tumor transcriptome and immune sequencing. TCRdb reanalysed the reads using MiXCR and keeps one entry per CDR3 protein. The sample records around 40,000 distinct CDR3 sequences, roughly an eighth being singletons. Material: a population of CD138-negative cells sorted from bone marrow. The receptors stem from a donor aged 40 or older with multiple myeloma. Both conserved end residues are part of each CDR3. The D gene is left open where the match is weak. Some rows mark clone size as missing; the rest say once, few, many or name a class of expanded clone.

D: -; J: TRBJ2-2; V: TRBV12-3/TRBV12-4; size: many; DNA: TGTGCCAGCAGTTTAGCCTGGGGGGCCGGGGAGCTGTTTTTT; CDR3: CASSLAWGAGELFF
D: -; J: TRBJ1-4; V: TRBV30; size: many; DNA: TGTGCCTGGAAAAGGACTTGGGCTGGGAAACTGTTTTTT; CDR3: CAWKRTWAGKLFF
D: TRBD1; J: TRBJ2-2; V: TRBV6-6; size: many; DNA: TGTGCCAGCAGCGGGACAGGGGGGAACACCGGGGAGCTGTTTTTT; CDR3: CASSGTGGNTGELFF
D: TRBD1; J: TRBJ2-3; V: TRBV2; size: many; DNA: TGTGCCAGCAGTCCAAACAGGGGGTCGGATACGCAGTATTTT; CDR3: CASSPNRGSDTQYF
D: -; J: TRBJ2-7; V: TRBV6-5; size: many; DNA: TGTGCCAGCAGCCCAGGGCACAACGAGCAGTACTTC; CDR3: CASSPGHNEQYF
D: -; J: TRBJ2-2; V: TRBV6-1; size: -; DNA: TGTGCCAGCAAGCTCGGAGGAGGGGAGCTGTTTTTT; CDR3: CASKLGGGELFF
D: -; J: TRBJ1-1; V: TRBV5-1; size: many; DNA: TGCGCCAGCAGCCGTCCAGACAGCAACCTAAGAGCTTTCTTT; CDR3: CASSRPDSNLRAFF
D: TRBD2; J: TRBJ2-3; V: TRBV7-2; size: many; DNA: TGTGCCAGCAGCTTAGGACTAGCGGGAATTACAGATACGCAGTATTTT; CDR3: CASSLGLAGITDTQYF
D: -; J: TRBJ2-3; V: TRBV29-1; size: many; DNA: TGCAGCGTTGGAGGAATGGGGGATACGCAGTATTTT; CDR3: CSVGGMGDTQYF
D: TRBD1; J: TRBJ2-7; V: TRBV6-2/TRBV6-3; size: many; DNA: TGTGCCAGCAGAACTTGGACAGGGAGCTACTACGAGCAGTACTTC; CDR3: CASRTWTGSYYEQYF
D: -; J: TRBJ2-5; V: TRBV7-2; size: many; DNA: TGTGCCAGCAGCTTACGGCGGCAAGAGACCCAGTACTTC; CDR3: CASSLRRQETQYF
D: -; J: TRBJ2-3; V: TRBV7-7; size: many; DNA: TGTGCTAGCAGCTTAGGCTGGACAGATACGCAGTATTTT; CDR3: CASSLGWTDTQYF
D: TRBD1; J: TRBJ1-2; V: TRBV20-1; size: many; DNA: TGCAGTGCTACCCGACAGGGGCCCGGCTACACCTTC; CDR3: CSATRQGPGYTF
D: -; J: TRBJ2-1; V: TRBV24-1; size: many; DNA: TGTGCCACCAGTGATTCCTTAGCCGCCTCCTACAATGAGCAGTTCTTC; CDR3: CATSDSLAASYNEQFF
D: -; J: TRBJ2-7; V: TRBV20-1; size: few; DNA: TGCAGTGCTAGAGGAGCGGACTACGAGCAGTACTTC; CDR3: CSARGADYEQYF
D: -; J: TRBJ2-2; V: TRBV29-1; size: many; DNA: TGCAGCGCCCCAACAGAACGCACCGGGGAGCTGTTTTTT; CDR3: CSAPTERTGELFF
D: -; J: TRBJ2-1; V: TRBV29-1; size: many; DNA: TGCAGCGTTGTGGACCCGTACAATGAGCAGTTCTTC; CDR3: CSVVDPYNEQFF
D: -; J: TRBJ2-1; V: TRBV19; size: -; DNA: TGTGCCAGTAGTCAGGGGACCTACAATGAGCAGTTCTTC; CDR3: CASSQGTYNEQFF
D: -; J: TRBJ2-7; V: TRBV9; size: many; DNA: TGTGCCAGCAGCACCCCGGGGGAGCAGTACTTC; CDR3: CASSTPGEQYF
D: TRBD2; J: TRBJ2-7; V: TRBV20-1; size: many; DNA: TGCAGTGCTGGGGTGACTAGCGGGGGCCGGGAGCAGTACTTC; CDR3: CSAGVTSGGREQYF
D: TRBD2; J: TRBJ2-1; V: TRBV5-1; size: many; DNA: TGTGCCAGCAGGACTAGCGGCTACAATGAGCAGTTCTTC; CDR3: CASRTSGYNEQFF
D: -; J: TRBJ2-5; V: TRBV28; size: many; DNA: TGTGCCAGCAGTTTGGGGTGGGGGGATGAAAGAGAGACCCAGTACTTC; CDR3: CASSLGWGDERETQYF
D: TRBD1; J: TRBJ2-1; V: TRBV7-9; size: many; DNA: TGTGCCAGCAGCTTACAGGGGGCTCTCTCCTACAATGAGCAGTTCTTC; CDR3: CASSLQGALSYNEQFF
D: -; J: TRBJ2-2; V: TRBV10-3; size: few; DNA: TGTGCCATCACGGGACGGAACACCGGGGAGCTGTTTTTT; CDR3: CAITGRNTGELFF
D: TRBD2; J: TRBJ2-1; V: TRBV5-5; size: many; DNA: TGTGCCAGCAGCCGCTTTGGTGGGAGGGATCTCAATGAGCAGTTCTTC; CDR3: CASSRFGGRDLNEQFF
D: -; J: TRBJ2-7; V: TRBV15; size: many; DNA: TGTGCCACCAGCACAAGGGGGAAGGGCTACGAGCAGTACTTC; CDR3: CATSTRGKGYEQYF
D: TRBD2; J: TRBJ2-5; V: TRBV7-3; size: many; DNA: TGTGCCAGCAGCCGGACTAGCGGGAGTGAAGAGACCCAGTACTTC; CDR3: CASSRTSGSEETQYF
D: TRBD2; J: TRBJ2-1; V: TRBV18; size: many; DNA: TGTGCCAGCTCACCACCTTTGGCTAGCGGGAGGGCCGGGTCCTACAATGAGCAGTTCTTC; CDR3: CASSPPLASGRAGSYNEQFF